Listed below are T cell receptor beta chains from one sample, sequenced in a study of regulatory T cells in long-lasting Graves disease. MiXCR, run by TCRdb on the multiplex PCR reads, gives a single entry per CDR3 protein. The sample lists fewer than 400,000 distinct CDR3 sequences; around 21% were seen once. The specimen comprised peripheral blood mononuclear cells (PBMCs), sampled when the disease was refractory, from a patient treated with antithyroid drugs. The receptors were sampled from a female donor with Graves disease. Each CDR3 is given with its conserved first and last residue. A D gene is named only where the DNA matches it firmly.

V | D | length | CDR3
TRBV7-3 | - | 15 | CASRRHGSDNSPLHF
TRBV12-5 | - | 15 | CASESGTHVQETQYF
TRBV29-1 | TRBD1 | 14 | CSGTPQGAGTEAFF
TRBV7-2 | - | 16 | CASSFDFREGREKLFF
TRBV6-2/TRBV6-3 | - | 11 | CASSYWETQYF
TRBV6-2/TRBV6-3 | - | 18 | CASSYSNRALAGANVLTF
TRBV27 | TRBD1 | 17 | CASSPSDRGFLEGGYTF
TRBV20-1 | - | 14 | CSAREQAGGSPLHF
TRBV7-8 | - | 14 | CASSSKGAWDEAFF
TRBV6-5 | TRBD2 | 15 | CASSYSELAGETQYF
TRBV4-3 | - | 14 | CASSYLPDSNEQFF
TRBV7-9 | - | 16 | CASSFYRGVGNQPQHF
TRBV6-5 | - | 16 | CASSYPPGLINQPQHF
TRBV20-1 | - | 14 | CSASRKGDNYEQYF
TRBV11-2 | TRBD2 | 15 | CASSLSGRDSYEQYF
TRBV3-1 | - | 18 | CASSQEGQTASSGNTIYF
TRBV5-1 | - | 15 | CASSGPENMNTEAFF
TRBV7-9 | - | 14 | CASSSDGTLRGYTF
TRBV28 | TRBD1 | 12 | CASRQGNYEQYF
TRBV10-1 | TRBD2 | 15 | CASSEKREGTYEQYF
TRBV28 | - | 14 | CASSAVGFNYGYTF
TRBV18 | - | 14 | CASSPNGRNTEAFF
TRBV28 | - | 13 | CASSQDGSYGYTF
TRBV20-1 | - | 13 | CSARISGDSPLHF
TRBV20-1 | - | 16 | CSARDPGSADFNEQFF
TRBV6-1 | - | 16 | CASSPQTGRLTYEQYF
TRBV12-3/TRBV12-4 | - | 13 | CASSLDDTGELFF
TRBV2 | TRBD2 | 17 | CASSGPTSGRAKNEQFF
TRBV30 | - | 13 | CAWLDSLQETQYF
TRBV19 | - | 15 | CASSPDGSSGNTIYF
TRBV28 | - | 12 | CASMPSSYEQYF
TRBV5-1 | - | 17 | CASSFQPHGAVGYEQYF
TRBV20-1 | - | 13 | CSATGQIQETQYF
TRBV2 | TRBD2 | 16 | CASRGLAGGPMNEQFF
TRBV7-2 | TRBD1 | 15 | CASSIRQGLNYEQYF